These 10 T cell receptor beta chains came from one sample sequenced in a study of blood T cell repertoires in COVID-19. Sequencing used immunoSEQ multiplex PCR; TCRdb keeps in-frame clones, though not all of them. The sample has approximately 330,000 clones; roughly 86% are singletons. Sequencing was performed on peripheral blood. The receptors shown here come from a young man with COVID-19, enrolled during active disease.

The CDR3 coding sequence is TGTGCCAGTAGTCACAATTTCGGACAGGGGGCGGATGGCTACACCTTC. Translating it yields CASSHNFGQGADGYTF. This rearrangement joins TRBV19 to TRBJ1-2; 11 nucleotides agree with TRBD1. The length of the CDR3 is 16 residues. V was pared by 5 bases and J by 6 bases, with 11 bases of the junction left unmatched. CDR1 and CDR2 from the germline V gene are LNHDA and SQIVND (reference sequence).

This clone has just one count. The CDR3 DNA follows: TGCGCCAGCAGCCGACAGGGGATCAGGGAGACCCAGTACTTC. Protein product: CASSRQGIRETQYF. The gene calls are TRBV4-1 and TRBJ2-5; 8 nucleotides agree with TRBD1. After removal of 4 bases from V and 5 bases from J, the junction contained 6 bases not matched to a gene. This CDR3 has 14 amino acids. Per germline, CDR1 MGHRA and CDR2 YSYEKL.

The rearrangement uses TRBV28 and TRBJ2-3, with 9 bases fitting TRBD1. The CDR3 extends over 13 amino acids. V lost 8 bases and J lost 0; bases outside the gene matches: 0. CDR1 is MDHEN and CDR2 is SYDVKM in the germline V gene. The DNA of the CDR3 is TGTGCCAGCGGGACAGGGAGCACAGATACGCAGTATTTT. It encodes CASGTGSTDTQYF. The entire variable domain, with the rest obtained from reference TRBV28 and TRBJ2-3, is as follows: DVKVTQSSRYLVKRTGEKVFLECVQDMDHENMFWYRQDPGLGLRLIYFSYDVKMKEKGDIPEGYSVSREKKERFSLILESASTNQTSMYLCASGTGSTDTQYFGPGTRLTVL.

The V gene is TRBV7-2, the J gene TRBJ1-4, with TRBD1 identical over 7 bases. V was clipped by 0 bases and J by 4 bases; unmatched bases: 2. In germline, CDR1 is SGHTA, CDR2 FQGNSA. The CDR3 runs to 15 residues. CDR3 loop: CASSLAGGLNEKLFF. In nucleotides, the CDR3 is TGTGCCAGCAGCTTAGCAGGGGGCCTTAATGAAAAACTGTTTTTT.

This CDR3 is CASSLLAGGIGSYNEQFF. CDR3 nucleotides: TGTGCCAGCAGCTTACTAGCGGGGGGTATTGGGTCCTACAATGAGCAGTTCTTC. The genes are TRBV7-2 and TRBJ2-1, with 11 nucleotides matching TRBD2. Unmatched junction bases numbered 7, after V lost 2 bases and J lost 1 base. The CDR3 covers 18 residues. Germline V gene sequence: CDR1 SGHTA, CDR2 FQGNSA.

The rearrangement joins TRBV5-6 to TRBJ2-3, with D perhaps matching TRBD2 (6 bases). The germline V gene has CDR1 SGHDT and CDR2 YYEEEE. CDR3 size: 12 residues. V shed 4 bases and J shed 9 bases, with 12 bases lying between them. For the CDR3, the DNA is TGTGCCAGCAGCCCCCGACTAGGCACGCAGTATTTT. Translating it yields CASSPRLGTQYF.

V is TRBV7-2 and J is TRBJ2-1, with 16 bases fitting TRBD2. This CDR3 has 16 amino acids. The V segment lost 4 bases and the J segment 9 bases; nucleotides outside the gene matches: 6. Germline V gene sequence: CDR1 SGHTA, CDR2 FQGNSA. For the CDR3, the DNA is TGTGCCAGCAGCTCGGCGGGACTAGCGGGGGGGAGTGAGCAGTTCTTC. As protein: CASSSAGLAGGSEQFF. Drawing the rest from reference TRBV7-2 and TRBJ2-1, the complete variable domain is GAGVSQSPSNKVTEKGKDVELRCDPISGHTALYWYRQSLGQGLEFLIYFQGNSAPDKSGLPSDRFSAERTGGSVSTLTIQRTQQEDSAVYLCASSSAGLAGGSEQFFGPGTRLTVL.

This chain uses TRBV4-3 with TRBJ1-2, with 9 positions matching TRBD1. Germline V gene data show CDR1 as LGHNA and CDR2 as YSLEER. This CDR3 is 15 amino acids long. The J segment lost 8 bases and the V segment lost 3 bases, leaving 10 bases of the junction unmatched. The CDR3 DNA is TGCGCCAGCAGCCAGGAAAGACAGGGGGGTTGGGGCTACACCTTC. Its protein is CASSQERQGGWGYTF.

This clone came up a few times. The chain combines TRBV7-3 with TRBJ1-2; D not certain. This CDR3 has 14 residues. Per germline, CDR1 SGHTA and CDR2 FQGTGA. Between the trimmed V and J ends, which lost 2 bases and 6 bases, there was a span of 13 bases. CDR3 coding DNA: TGTGCCAGCAGCTTAGTTCTGAGGGAGGATGGCTACACCTTC. It yields the protein CASSLVLREDGYTF.

V usage is TRBV7-9 and J usage is TRBJ1-6; TRBD1 is a possible D gene (6 bases). CDR3 length: 15 amino acids. Germline V gene sequence: CDR1 SEHNR, CDR2 FQNEAQ (reference sequence). The V end was cut by 3 bases, the J end by 5 bases, with 11 bases between. The CDR3 DNA follows: TGTGCCAGCAGCTTTGTGACAGGCGATAATTCACCCCTCCACTTT. Amino acid sequence: CASSFVTGDNSPLHF.